These T cell receptor beta chains were read from a single sample in a study of T cell responses to AZD1222 COVID-19 vaccine. TCRdb's table, derived via immunoSEQ multiplex PCR, lists solely in-frame clones and lacks some. In the table there are roughly 140,000 clones, 70% to 90% of which are singletons. The sequences come from peripheral blood, collected after recovery from COVID-19. All receptors derive from an adult who had recovered from COVID-19. Both conserved end residues are part of each CDR3. D genes are given only for firm matches. Clone size, where shown, is once, few, many, or a class for clones that have expanded.

NA TRBJ2-7 TRBV2 TRBD1 CASRPGTAYEQYF TGTGCCAGCAGGCCCGGGACAGCTTACGAGCAGTACTTC
NA TRBJ1-5 TRBV7-2 NA CASSLEDRYNQPQHF TGTGCCAGCAGCTTAGAGGACAGATACAATCAGCCCCAGCATTTT
once TRBJ1-1 TRBV7-3 NA CASSPGRGMDTEAFF TGTGCCAGCAGCCCCGGGCGGGGGATGGACACTGAAGCTTTCTTT
NA TRBJ2-2 TRBV18 NA CASSPLSPGTGELFF TGTGCCAGCTCACCACTGAGTCCCGGCACCGGGGAGCTGTTTTTT
NA TRBJ1-5 TRBV7-2 TRBD1 CASSPQDRQPQHF TGTGCCAGCAGCCCACAGGACAGGCAGCCCCAGCATTTT
NA TRBJ2-3 TRBV24-1 NA CATSDGQTDTQYF TGTGCCACCAGTGACGGACAAACAGATACGCAGTATTTT
NA TRBJ2-2 TRBV28 NA CASGRGVTGELFF TGTGCCAGCGGTAGGGGGGTCACCGGGGAGCTGTTTTTT
NA TRBJ1-5 TRBV18 TRBD1 CASSPGTGEGQPQHF TGTGCCAGCTCCCCCGGGACAGGGGAAGGTCAGCCCCAGCATTTT
NA TRBJ2-3 TRBV7-9 NA CGASSTDTQYF TGTGGGGCCTCTAGCACAGATACGCAGTATTTT
NA TRBJ2-3 TRBV9 NA CASSVRPSDTQYF TGTGCCAGCAGCGTAAGGCCCTCCGATACGCAGTATTTT
few TRBJ2-7 TRBV3-1/TRBV3-2 NA CASSRLMDEQYF TGTGCCAGCAGCCGTCTCATGGACGAGCAGTACTTC
NA TRBJ2-7 TRBV3-1/TRBV3-2 NA CASSTGGGFYEQYF TGTGCCAGCAGCACCGGTGGTGGCTTCTACGAGCAGTACTTC
NA TRBJ1-1 TRBV29-1 TRBD1 CSVELGTGNLNTEAFF TGCAGCGTTGAACTAGGGACAGGGAATTTGAACACTGAAGCTTTCTTT
once TRBJ1-1 TRBV2 NA CASSERMNTEAFF TGTGCCAGCAGTGAACGGATGAACACTGAAGCTTTCTTT
NA TRBJ2-2 TRBV7-6 NA CASSFGVASTGELFF TGTGCCAGCAGCTTCGGGGTCGCGAGCACCGGGGAGCTGTTTTTT
NA TRBJ1-5 TRBV4-3 NA CASSQGTRNNQPQHF TGCGCCAGCAGCCAAGGAACCAGGAACAATCAGCCCCAGCATTTT
NA TRBJ1-4 TRBV27 TRBD1 CASSFRDRGREKLFF TGTGCCAGCAGTTTCAGGGACAGGGGTAGGGAAAAACTGTTTTTT
NA TRBJ1-5 TRBV5-8 NA CASTIQGPDQPQHF TGTGCCAGCACTATACAGGGCCCCGATCAGCCCCAGCATTTT
NA TRBJ2-3 TRBV5-1 TRBD2 CASSSGLAGADTQYF TGCGCCAGCAGCTCCGGACTAGCGGGGGCAGATACGCAGTATTTT
NA TRBJ2-7 TRBV19 NA CASSTRGPYEQYF TGTGCCAGTAGTACAAGGGGTCCCTACGAGCAGTACTTC
NA TRBJ2-7 TRBV5-4 NA CASSLVGVSSYEQYF TGTGCCAGCAGCTTGGTCGGGGTCAGCTCCTACGAGCAGTACTTC
NA TRBJ2-5 TRBV5-6 TRBD1 CASSLGRLQGEETQYF TGTGCCAGCAGCTTGGGGAGATTACAGGGGGAAGAGACCCAGTACTTC
NA TRBJ2-7 TRBV7-3 NA CASSLMQHPGDKLYEQYF TGTGCCAGCAGCTTAATGCAACATCCCGGTGACAAGCTCTACGAGCAGTACTTC
NA TRBJ2-7 TRBV28 NA CASSLSRFGEQYF TGTGCCAGCAGTTTATCTCGCTTCGGCGAGCAGTACTTC
NA TRBJ2-3 TRBV9 NA CASSVPQGGGLTDPDTQYF TGTGCCAGCAGCGTCCCACAGGGAGGAGGACTAACCGATCCAGATACGCAGTATTTT
NA TRBJ2-5 TRBV29-1 NA CSVLRGQLETQYF TGCAGCGTTTTAAGGGGCCAGTTAGAGACCCAGTACTTC
NA TRBJ2-3 TRBV4-3 NA CASSQDGLASSTDTQYF TGCGCCAGCAGCCAAGATGGTTTAGCGTCTAGCACAGATACGCAGTATTTT
few TRBJ2-7 TRBV29-1 TRBD2 CSVGGLAGAPPYEQYF TGCAGCGTTGGAGGACTAGCGGGAGCCCCCCCCTACGAGCAGTACTTC
NA TRBJ2-3 TRBV18 NA CASSPWATDTQYF TGTGCCAGCTCACCATGGGCCACAGATACGCAGTATTTT
NA TRBJ2-7 TRBV4-3 NA CASSQDQGRRSEQYF TGCGCCAGCAGCCAAGATCAGGGCAGGCGGTCCGAGCAGTACTTC
NA TRBJ1-2 TRBV3-1/TRBV3-2 NA CASSRHTGSTNYGYTF TGTGCCAGCAGCCGTCATACAGGGTCTACTAACTATGGCTACACCTTC
NA TRBJ2-3 TRBV7-2 NA CASSSPPGRRTDTQYF TGTGCCAGCAGCTCGCCCCCCGGGCGGCGCACAGATACGCAGTATTTT
once TRBJ1-1 TRBV18 NA CASSPDSMNTEAFF TGTGCCAGCTCGCCTGACAGCATGAACACTGAAGCTTTCTTT
NA TRBJ1-3 TRBV9 NA CASSVDTGNTIYF TGTGCCAGCAGCGTAGATACTGGAAACACCATATATTTT
NA TRBJ2-7 TRBV14 TRBD1 CASSPPDRGAEQYF TGTGCCAGCAGCCCACCGGACAGGGGAGCCGAGCAGTACTTC
NA TRBJ1-1 TRBV28 NA CASSPEFRTEAFF TGTGCCAGCAGTCCCGAATTCCGCACTGAAGCTTTCTTT
NA TRBJ1-1 TRBV5-1 TRBD1 CASSLGTGRRSEAFF TGCGCCAGCAGCTTGGGGACAGGGAGAAGGAGCGAAGCTTTCTTT
NA TRBJ1-5 TRBV15 TRBD1 CATSRGTGVVGQPQHF TGTGCCACCAGCAGAGGGACAGGGGTAGTTGGTCAGCCCCAGCATTTT
NA TRBJ1-1 TRBV6-1 NA CASSERRGTEAFF TGTGCCAGCAGTGAACGTAGGGGTACTGAAGCTTTCTTT
NA TRBJ1-1 TRBV18 NA CASSPPLTVSGAFF TGTGCCAGCTCACCACCTCTCACAGTTTCAGGAGCTTTCTTT
NA TRBJ1-6 TRBV5-1 NA CASRTLLASYNSPLHF TGCGCCAGCAGAACGTTATTGGCTTCCTATAATTCACCCCTCCACTTT
once TRBJ1-1 TRBV4-1 NA CASSQRVGNTEAFF TGCGCCAGCAGCCAAAGGGTTGGGAACACTGAAGCTTTCTTT
NA TRBJ2-3 TRBV11-2 NA CASSNSATDTQYF TGTGCCAGCAGTAACAGTGCCACAGATACGCAGTATTTT
NA TRBJ2-1 TRBV29-1 NA CSVEGAGEGGEQFF TGCAGCGTTGAAGGTGCGGGAGAAGGGGGTGAGCAGTTCTTC
NA TRBJ1-2 TRBV19 NA CASSIPPTDPNYGYTF TGTGCCAGTAGTATACCCCCGACAGATCCTAACTATGGCTACACCTTC
NA TRBJ2-7 TRBV28 TRBD1 CASSSGQDYEQYF TGTGCCAGCAGTTCGGGACAGGACTACGAGCAGTACTTC
NA TRBJ2-1 TRBV5-1 TRBD2 CASSLSLAGVNEQFF TGCGCCAGCAGCTTGAGTCTAGCGGGAGTCAATGAGCAGTTCTTC
NA TRBJ1-5 TRBV6-5 NA CASSPIQGFNQPQHF TGTGCCAGCAGTCCGATACAGGGATTCAATCAGCCCCAGCATTTT
NA TRBJ1-5 TRBV2 NA CASSEARSLQPQHF TGTGCCAGCAGTGAGGCCAGGTCTCTTCAGCCCCAGCATTTT
NA TRBJ1-3 TRBV5-4 TRBD1 CASSSGGRGPGNTIYF TGTGCCAGCAGCTCAGGGGGTAGGGGGCCTGGAAACACCATATATTTT
NA TRBJ2-7 TRBV27 NA CASSSSSYEQYF TGTGCCAGCAGCTCCAGCTCCTACGAGCAGTACTTC
NA TRBJ2-3 TRBV4-1 NA CASSQLFADTQYF TGCGCCAGCAGCCAATTATTTGCAGATACGCAGTATTTT
NA TRBJ2-1 TRBV19 NA CASSIGYGSSYNEQFF TGTGCCAGTAGTATTGGCTACGGAAGCTCCTACAATGAGCAGTTCTTC